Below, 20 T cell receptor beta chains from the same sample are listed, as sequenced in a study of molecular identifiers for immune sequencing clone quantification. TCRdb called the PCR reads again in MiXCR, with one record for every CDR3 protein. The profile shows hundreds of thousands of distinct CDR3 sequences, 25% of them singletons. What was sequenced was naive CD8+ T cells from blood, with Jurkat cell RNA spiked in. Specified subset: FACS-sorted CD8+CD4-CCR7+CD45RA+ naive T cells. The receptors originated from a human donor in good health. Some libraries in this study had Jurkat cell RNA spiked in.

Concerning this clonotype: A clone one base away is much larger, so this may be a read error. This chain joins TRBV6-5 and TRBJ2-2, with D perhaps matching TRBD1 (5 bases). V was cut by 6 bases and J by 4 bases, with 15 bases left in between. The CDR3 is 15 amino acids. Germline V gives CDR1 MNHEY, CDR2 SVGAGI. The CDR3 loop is CASRTRQSFTGELFF. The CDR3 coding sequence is TGTGCCAGCAGGACGAGACAGTCTTTCACCGGGGAGCTGTTTTTT.

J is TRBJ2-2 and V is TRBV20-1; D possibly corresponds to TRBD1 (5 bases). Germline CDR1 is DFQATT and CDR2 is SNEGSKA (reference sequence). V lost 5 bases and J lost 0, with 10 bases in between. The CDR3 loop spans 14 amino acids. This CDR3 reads CSALQDSNTGELFF. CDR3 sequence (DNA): TGCAGTGCTCTACAGGATTCGAACACCGGGGAGCTGTTTTTT.

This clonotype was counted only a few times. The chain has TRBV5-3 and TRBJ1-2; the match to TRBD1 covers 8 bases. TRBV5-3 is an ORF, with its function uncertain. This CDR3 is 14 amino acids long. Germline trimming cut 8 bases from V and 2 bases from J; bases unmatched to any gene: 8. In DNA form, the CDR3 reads TGTGCCAGCAGCACGGGACAGGCAAACTATGGCTACACCTTC. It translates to CASSTGQANYGYTF.

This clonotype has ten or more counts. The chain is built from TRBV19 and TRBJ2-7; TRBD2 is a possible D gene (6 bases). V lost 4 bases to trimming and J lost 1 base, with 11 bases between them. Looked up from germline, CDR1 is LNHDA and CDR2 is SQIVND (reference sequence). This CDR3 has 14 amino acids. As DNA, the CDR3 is TGTGCCAGTAGTAAAGGCGGGGATTCCTACGAGCAGTACTTC. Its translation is CASSKGGDSYEQYF.

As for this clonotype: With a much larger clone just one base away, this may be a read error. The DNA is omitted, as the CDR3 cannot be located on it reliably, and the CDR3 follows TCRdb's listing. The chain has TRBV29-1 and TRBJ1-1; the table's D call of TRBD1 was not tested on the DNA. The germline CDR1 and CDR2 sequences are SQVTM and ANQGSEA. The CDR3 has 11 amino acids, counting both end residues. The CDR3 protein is CSVGSGAEALF.

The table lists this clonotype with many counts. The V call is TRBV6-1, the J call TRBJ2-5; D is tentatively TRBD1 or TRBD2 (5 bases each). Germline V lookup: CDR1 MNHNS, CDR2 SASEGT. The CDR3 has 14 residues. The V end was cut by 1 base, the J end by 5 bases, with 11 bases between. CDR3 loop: CASSEEWGGETQYF. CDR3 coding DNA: TGTGCCAGCAGTGAAGAGTGGGGCGGGGAGACCCAGTACTTC.

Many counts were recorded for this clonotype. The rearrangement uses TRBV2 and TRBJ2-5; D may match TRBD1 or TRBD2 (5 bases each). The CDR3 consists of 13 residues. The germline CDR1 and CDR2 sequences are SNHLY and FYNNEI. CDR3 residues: CAGVALVLETQYF. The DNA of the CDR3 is TGTGCGGGGGTCGCGCTCGTCCTGGAGACCCAGTACTTC.

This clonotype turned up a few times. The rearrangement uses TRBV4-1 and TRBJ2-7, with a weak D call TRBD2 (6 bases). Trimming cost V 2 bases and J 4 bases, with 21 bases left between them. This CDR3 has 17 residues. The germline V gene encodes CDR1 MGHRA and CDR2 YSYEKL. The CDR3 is CASSQLWSGSPTYEQYF. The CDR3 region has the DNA TGCGCCAGCAGCCAACTTTGGTCCGGGAGCCCTACTTACGAGCAGTACTTC.

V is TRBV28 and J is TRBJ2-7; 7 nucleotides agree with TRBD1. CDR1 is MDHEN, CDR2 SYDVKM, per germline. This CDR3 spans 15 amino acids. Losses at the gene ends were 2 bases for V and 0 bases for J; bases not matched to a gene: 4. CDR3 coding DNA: TGTGCCAGCAGTTTAAGGGGGCTCCGCTCCTACGAGCAGTACTTC. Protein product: CASSLRGLRSYEQYF.

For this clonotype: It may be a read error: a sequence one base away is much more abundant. The chain's CDR3 is CSARGYEGEPDTQYF. For the CDR3, the DNA is TGCAGTGCTAGAGGTTATGAGGGAGAACCAGATACGCAGTATTTT. The chain uses TRBV20-1 and TRBJ2-3; TRBD2 might be the D (5 bases). Looked up from germline, CDR1 is DFQATT and CDR2 is SNEGSKA (reference sequence). V was trimmed by 1 base and J by 4 bases, leaving 15 bases between them. This CDR3 region has 15 residues.

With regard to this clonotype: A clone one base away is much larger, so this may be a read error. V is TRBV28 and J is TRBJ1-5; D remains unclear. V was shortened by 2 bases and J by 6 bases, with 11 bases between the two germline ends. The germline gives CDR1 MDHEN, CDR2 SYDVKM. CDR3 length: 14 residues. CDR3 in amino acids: CASSLTQLSQPQHF. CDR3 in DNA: TGTGCCAGCAGTTTAACACAGCTCAGTCAGCCCCAGCATTTT.

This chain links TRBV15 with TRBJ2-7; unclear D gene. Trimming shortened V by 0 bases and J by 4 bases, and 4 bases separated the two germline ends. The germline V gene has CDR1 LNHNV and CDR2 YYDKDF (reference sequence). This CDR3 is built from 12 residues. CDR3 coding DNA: TGTGCCACCAGCAGAGAGCAATACGAGCAGTACTTC. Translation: CATSREQYEQYF.

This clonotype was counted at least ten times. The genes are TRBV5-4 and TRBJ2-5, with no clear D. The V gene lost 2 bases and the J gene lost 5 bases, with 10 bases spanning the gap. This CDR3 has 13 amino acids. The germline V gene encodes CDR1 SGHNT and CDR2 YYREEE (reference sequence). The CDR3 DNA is TGTGCCAGCAGCTTATGGTACGATGAGACCCAGTACTTC. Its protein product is CASSLWYDETQYF.

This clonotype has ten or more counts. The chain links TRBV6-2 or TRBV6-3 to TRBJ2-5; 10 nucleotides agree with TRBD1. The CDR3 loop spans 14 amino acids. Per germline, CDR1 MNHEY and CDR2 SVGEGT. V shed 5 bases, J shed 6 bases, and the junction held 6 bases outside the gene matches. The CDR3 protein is CASSEGQGRQTQYF. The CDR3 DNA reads TGTGCCAGCAGTGAGGGACAGGGGCGGCAGACCCAGTACTTC.

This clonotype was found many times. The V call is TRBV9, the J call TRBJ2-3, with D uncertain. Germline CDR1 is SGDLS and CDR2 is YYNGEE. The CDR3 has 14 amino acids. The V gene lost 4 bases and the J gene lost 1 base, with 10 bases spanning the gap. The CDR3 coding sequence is TGTGCCAGCAGCCTCTTACTCGGCACAGATACGCAGTATTTT. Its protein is CASSLLLGTDTQYF.

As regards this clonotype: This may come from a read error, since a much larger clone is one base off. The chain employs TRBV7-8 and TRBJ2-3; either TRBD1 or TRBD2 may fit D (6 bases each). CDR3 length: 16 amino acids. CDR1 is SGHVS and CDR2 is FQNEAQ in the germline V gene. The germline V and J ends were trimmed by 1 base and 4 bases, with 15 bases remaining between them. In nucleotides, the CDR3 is TGTGCCAGCAGCTTAGTGGGGGGCAGCGGGTCAGATACGCAGTATTTT. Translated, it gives CASSLVGGSGSDTQYF.

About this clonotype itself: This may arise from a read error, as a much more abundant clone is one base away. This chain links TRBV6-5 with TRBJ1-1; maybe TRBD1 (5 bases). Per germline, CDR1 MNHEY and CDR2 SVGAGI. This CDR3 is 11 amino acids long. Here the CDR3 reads CTSRDPTEAFF. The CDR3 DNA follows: TGTACCAGTCGGGACCCCACTGAAGCTTTCTTT.

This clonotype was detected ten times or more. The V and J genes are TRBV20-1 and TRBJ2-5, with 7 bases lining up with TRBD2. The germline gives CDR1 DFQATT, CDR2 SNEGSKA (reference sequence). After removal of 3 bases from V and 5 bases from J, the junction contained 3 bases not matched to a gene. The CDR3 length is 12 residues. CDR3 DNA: TGCAGTGCTAGCGGGGAGGGTGAGACCCAGTACTTC. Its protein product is CSASGEGETQYF.

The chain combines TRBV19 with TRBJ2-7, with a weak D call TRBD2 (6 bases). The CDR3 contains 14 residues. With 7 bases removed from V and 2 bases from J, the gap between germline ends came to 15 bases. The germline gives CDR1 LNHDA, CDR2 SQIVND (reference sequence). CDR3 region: CASTHGTGAYEQYF. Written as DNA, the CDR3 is TGTGCCAGTACCCATGGGACGGGAGCCTACGAGCAGTACTTC.

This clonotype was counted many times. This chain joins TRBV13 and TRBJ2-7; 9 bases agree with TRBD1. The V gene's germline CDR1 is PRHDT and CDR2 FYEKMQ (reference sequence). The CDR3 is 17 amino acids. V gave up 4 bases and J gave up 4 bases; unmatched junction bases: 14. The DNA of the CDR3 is TGTGCCAGCAGCTCCGATCCATCGACAGGGGGTGGTTACGAGCAGTACTTC. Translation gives CASSSDPSTGGGYEQYF.